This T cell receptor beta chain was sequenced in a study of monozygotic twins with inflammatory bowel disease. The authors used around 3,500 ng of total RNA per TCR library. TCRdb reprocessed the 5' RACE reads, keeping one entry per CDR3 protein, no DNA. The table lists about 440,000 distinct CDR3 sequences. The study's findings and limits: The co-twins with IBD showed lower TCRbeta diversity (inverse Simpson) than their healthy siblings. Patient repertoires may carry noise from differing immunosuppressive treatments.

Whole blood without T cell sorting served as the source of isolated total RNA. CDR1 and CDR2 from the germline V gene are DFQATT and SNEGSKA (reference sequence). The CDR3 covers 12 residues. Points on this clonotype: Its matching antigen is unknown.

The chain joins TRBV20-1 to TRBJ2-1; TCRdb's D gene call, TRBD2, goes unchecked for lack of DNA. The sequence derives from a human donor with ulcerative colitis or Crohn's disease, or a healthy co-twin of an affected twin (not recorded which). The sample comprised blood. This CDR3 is CSAGLAGGEQFF.